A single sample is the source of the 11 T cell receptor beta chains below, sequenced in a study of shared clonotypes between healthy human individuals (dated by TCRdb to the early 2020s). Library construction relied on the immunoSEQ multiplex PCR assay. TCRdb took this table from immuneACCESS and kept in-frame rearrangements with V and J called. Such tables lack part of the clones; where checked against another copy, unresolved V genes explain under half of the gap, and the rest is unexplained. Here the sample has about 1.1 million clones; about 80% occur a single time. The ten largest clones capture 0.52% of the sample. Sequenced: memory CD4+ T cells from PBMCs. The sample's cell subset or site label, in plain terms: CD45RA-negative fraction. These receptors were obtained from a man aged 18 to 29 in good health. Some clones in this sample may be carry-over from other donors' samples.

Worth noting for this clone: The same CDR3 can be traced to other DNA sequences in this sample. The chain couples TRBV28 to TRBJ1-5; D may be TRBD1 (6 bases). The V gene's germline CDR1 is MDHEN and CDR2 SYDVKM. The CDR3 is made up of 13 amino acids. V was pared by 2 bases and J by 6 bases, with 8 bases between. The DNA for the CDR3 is TGTGCCAGCAGTTTAGGGGGCAGTCAGCCCCAGCATTTT. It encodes CASSLGGSQPQHF.

The CDR3: CASSRIGTANTEAFF. The CDR3 coding sequence is TGTGCCAGTAGCCGGATAGGGACGGCGAACACTGAAGCTTTCTTT. The chain couples TRBV19 to TRBJ1-1; a weak D match, TRBD1 (5 bases). Germline V lookup: CDR1 LNHDA, CDR2 SQIVND (reference sequence). This CDR3 is 15 amino acids long. With 6 bases removed from V and 1 base from J, the gap between germline ends came to 15 bases. Based on the CDR3 plus reference TRBV19 and TRBJ1-1, the full variable domain is DGGITQSPKYLFRKEGQNVTLSCEQNLNHDAMYWYRQDPGQGLRLIYYSQIVNDFQKGDIAEGYSVSREKKESFPLTVTSAQKNPTAFYLCASSRIGTANTEAFFGQGTRLTVV.

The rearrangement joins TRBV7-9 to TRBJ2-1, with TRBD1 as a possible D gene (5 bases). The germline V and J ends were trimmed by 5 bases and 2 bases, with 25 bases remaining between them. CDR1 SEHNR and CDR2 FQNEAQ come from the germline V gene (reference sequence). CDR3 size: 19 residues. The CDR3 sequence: CASSKRGLGQGDTYNEQFF. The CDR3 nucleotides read TGTGCCAGCAGCAAGAGAGGATTGGGGCAGGGTGATACCTACAATGAGCAGTTCTTC.

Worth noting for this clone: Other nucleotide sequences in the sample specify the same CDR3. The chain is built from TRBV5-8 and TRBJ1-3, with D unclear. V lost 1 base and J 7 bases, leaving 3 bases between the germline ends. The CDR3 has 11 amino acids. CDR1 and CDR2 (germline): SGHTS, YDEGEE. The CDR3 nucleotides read TGTGCCAGCAGCTTGAGGAACACCATATATTTT. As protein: CASSLRNTIYF.

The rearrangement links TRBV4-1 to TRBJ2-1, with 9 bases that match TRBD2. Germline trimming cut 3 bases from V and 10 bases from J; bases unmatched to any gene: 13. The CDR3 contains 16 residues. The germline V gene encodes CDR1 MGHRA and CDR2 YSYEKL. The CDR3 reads CASSQAPVAGEGEQFF. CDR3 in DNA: TGCGCCAGCAGCCAGGCCCCGGTAGCGGGAGAGGGGGAGCAGTTCTTC.

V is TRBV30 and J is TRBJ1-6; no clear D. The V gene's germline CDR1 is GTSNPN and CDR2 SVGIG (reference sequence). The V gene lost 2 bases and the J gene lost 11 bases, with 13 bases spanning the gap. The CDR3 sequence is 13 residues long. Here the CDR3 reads CAWSWGGSAPLHF. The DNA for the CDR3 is TGTGCCTGGAGTTGGGGAGGGTCTGCACCCCTCCACTTT.

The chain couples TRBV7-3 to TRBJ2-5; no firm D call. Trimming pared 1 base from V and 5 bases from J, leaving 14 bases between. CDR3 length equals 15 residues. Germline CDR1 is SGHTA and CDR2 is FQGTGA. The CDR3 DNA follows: TGTGCCAGCAGCTTAAATGGGCCCGGGTACGAGACCCAGTACTTC. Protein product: CASSLNGPGYETQYF.

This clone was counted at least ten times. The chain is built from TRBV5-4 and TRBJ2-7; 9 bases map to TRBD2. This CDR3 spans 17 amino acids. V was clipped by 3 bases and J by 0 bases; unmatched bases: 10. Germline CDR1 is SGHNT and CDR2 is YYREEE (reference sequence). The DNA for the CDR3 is TGTGCCAGCAGCTCGCTCGTCGCGGGGGGGAGCTCCTACGAGCAGTACTTC. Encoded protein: CASSSLVAGGSSYEQYF.

CDR3 residues: CASSLASLREQYF. Here the CDR3 DNA reads TGCGCCAGCAGCTTGGCTTCGCTAAGAGAGCAGTACTTC. The chain employs TRBV5-1 and TRBJ2-7; D gene uncertain. Trimming removed 0 bases from V and 7 bases from J, with 11 bases in between. Germline loops: CDR1 SGHRS, CDR2 YFSETQ. This CDR3 is built from 13 residues. The entire variable domain, with the rest obtained from reference TRBV5-1 and TRBJ2-7, is as follows: KAGVTQTPRYLIKTRGQQVTLSCSPISGHRSVSWYQQTPGQGLQFLFEYFSETQRNKGNFPGRFSGRQFSNSRSEMNVSTLELGDSALYLCASSLASLREQYFGPGTRLTVT.

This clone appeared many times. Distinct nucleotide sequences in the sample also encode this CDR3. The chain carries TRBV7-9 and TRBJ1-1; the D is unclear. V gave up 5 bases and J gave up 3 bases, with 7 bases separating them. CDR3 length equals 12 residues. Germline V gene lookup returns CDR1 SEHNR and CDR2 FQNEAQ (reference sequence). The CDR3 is CASSQRHTEAFF. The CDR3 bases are TGTGCCAGCAGCCAGCGTCACACTGAAGCTTTCTTT.

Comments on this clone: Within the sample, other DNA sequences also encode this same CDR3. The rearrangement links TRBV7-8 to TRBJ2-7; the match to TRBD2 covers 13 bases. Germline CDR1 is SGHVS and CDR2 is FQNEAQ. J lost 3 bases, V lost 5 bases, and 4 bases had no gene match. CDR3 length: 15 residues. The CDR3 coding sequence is TGTGCCAGCAGCCTGGGACTAGCGGGAAACTACGAGCAGTACTTC. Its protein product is CASSLGLAGNYEQYF. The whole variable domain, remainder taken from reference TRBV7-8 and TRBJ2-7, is GAGVSQSPRYKVAKRGQDVALRCDPISGHVSLFWYQQALGQGPEFLTYFQNEAQLDKSGLPSDRFFAERPEGSVSTLKIQRTQQEDSAVYLCASSLGLAGNYEQYFGPGTRLTVT.